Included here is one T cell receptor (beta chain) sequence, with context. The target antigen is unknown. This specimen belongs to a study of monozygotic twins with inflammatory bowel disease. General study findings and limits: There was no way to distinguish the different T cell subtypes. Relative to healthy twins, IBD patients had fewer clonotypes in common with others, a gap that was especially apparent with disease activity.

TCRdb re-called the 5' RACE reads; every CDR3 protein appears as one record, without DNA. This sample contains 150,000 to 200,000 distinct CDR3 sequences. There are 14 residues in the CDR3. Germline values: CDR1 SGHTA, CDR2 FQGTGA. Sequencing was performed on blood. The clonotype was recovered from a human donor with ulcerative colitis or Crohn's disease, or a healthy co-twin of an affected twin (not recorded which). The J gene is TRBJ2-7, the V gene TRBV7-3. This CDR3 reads CASSLWQGPYEQYF.